Below are 18 T cell receptor beta chains sequenced from a single sample in a study of blood T cell repertoires in COVID-19. Generated by immunoSEQ multiplex PCR, the TCRdb table keeps only in-frame clones and is missing some. Seen here are about 110,000 clones, about three quarters observed once, and the top ten hold about 2%. Source material: peripheral blood. The receptors stem from a woman aged 40 to 50 with acute or convalescent COVID-19.

This clone was seen more than once but under ten times. This chain joins TRBV4-3 and TRBJ1-5; D is uncertain. Germline-derived CDR1 and CDR2 are LGHNA and YSLEER. The V end was cut by 0 bases, the J end by 4 bases, with 7 bases between. This CDR3 is built from 14 residues. The CDR3: CASSQDYGNQPQHF. The DNA of the CDR3 is TGCGCCAGCAGCCAAGATTACGGGAATCAGCCCCAGCATTTT.

Note on this clone: This same CDR3 is encoded by further DNA sequences in the sample. The chain has TRBV28 and TRBJ1-2; 9 bases match TRBD1. V shed 4 bases, J shed 2 bases, and the junction held 2 bases outside the gene matches. The V gene's germline CDR1 is MDHEN and CDR2 SYDVKM. There are 14 residues in the CDR3. The CDR3 coding sequence is TGTGCCAGCAGTTCCGGGACAGGGAACTATGGCTACACCTTC. This codes for CASSSGTGNYGYTF.

This clone has only a few counts. This CDR3 reads CASSFRQNYGYTF. CDR3 DNA: TGTGCCAGCAGTTTTCGCCAGAACTATGGCTACACCTTC. This chain uses TRBV27 with TRBJ1-2; no firm D call. CDR3 length: 13 amino acids. The germline CDR1 and CDR2 sequences are MNHEY and SMNVEV (reference sequence). Trimming left V 3 bases short and J 2 bases short, with 7 bases between.

This clone was detected a few times. The V call is TRBV5-1, the J call TRBJ1-1; no clear D gene. Trimming left V 5 bases short and J 3 bases short, with 17 bases between. Germline CDR1 SGHRS, CDR2 YFSETQ. The CDR3 extends over 15 amino acids. The CDR3 region is CASSTPGEMDTEAFF. CDR3 nucleotide sequence: TGCGCCAGCAGTACCCCCGGGGAGATGGACACTGAAGCTTTCTTT.

The chain employs TRBV5-1 and TRBJ1-1; D is undetermined. The V gene's germline CDR1 is SGHRS and CDR2 YFSETQ. The CDR3 totals 15 residues. The V gene lost 6 bases and the J gene lost 0 bases, with 15 bases spanning the gap. CDR3: CASKPPGSLNTEAFF. The DNA of the CDR3 is TGCGCCAGCAAACCCCCGGGTAGCCTGAACACTGAAGCTTTCTTT.

The chain uses TRBV20-1 and TRBJ2-5, with TRBD2 matching 7 bases. Germline values: CDR1 DFQATT, CDR2 SNEGSKA (reference sequence). After removal of 3 bases from V and 3 bases from J, the junction contained 10 bases not matched to a gene. This CDR3 is 15 amino acids long. The CDR3 loop reads CSASVVGGVEETQYF. The DNA of the CDR3 is TGCAGTGCTAGTGTAGTGGGGGGGGTAGAAGAGACCCAGTACTTC.

The chain uses TRBV28 and TRBJ2-7, with 9 nucleotides matching TRBD2. The trim removed 6 bases at V and 4 bases at J, leaving 10 bases unmatched. There are 15 residues in the CDR3. Germline V gene sequence: CDR1 MDHEN, CDR2 SYDVKM. CDR3 sequence: CASSPGLAGAYEQYF. CDR3 DNA sequence: TGTGCCAGCAGCCCCGGTTTAGCGGGGGCGTACGAGCAGTACTTC.

The genes are TRBV3-1 (or the pseudogene TRBV3-2) and TRBJ1-1, with D unresolved. V lost 0 bases and J lost 11, with 16 bases in between. CDR3 size: 14 residues. The germline CDR1 and CDR2 sequences are LGHDT and YNNKEL (reference sequence). The CDR3 sequence: CASSQDLSGVSAFF. The CDR3 bases are TGTGCCAGCAGCCAAGATTTATCCGGGGTGTCTGCTTTCTTT.

CDR3 residues: CASRPYEQYF. The CDR3, as DNA: TGTGCCAGCCGTCCTTACGAGCAGTACTTC. The rearrangement links TRBV14 to TRBJ2-7, with no clear D. CDR1 is SGHDN and CDR2 is FVKESK in the germline V gene. The CDR3 covers 10 residues. V lost 8 bases and J lost 4, with 6 bases in between. The variable domain in full, completed from reference TRBV14 and TRBJ2-7, reads EAGVTQFPSHSVIEKGQTVTLRCDPISGHDNLYWYRRVMGKEIKFLLHFVKESKQDESGMPNNRFLAERTGGTYSTLKVQPAELEDSGVYFCASRPYEQYFGPGTRLTVT.

The chain is built from TRBV6-5 and TRBJ1-1; a possible D gene is TRBD1 (5 bases). The CDR3 has 15 residues. Deletions cut 6 bases from V and 4 bases from J, with 18 bases between. Germline V lookup: CDR1 MNHEY, CDR2 SVGAGI. Here the CDR3 DNA reads TGTGCCAGCAGGGATTACAAAGACAGAGTCACTGAAGCTTTCTTT. It encodes CASRDYKDRVTEAFF.

This clone showed up just a few times. CDR3 nucleotide sequence: TGTGCCAGCAGCTTAAGGGCGGGGAACGAGCAGTACTTC. As protein: CASSLRAGNEQYF. This sequence joins TRBV7-2 and TRBJ2-7, with D possibly being TRBD2 (6 bases). The germline CDR1 and CDR2 sequences are SGHTA and FQGNSA. The CDR3 loop spans 13 amino acids. V dropped 2 bases and J dropped 5 bases, with 10 bases sitting between them. Full variable domain (outside the CDR3, taken from reference TRBV7-2 and TRBJ2-7): GAGVSQSPSNKVTEKGKDVELRCDPISGHTALYWYRQSLGQGLEFLIYFQGNSAPDKSGLPSDRFSAERTGGSVSTLTIQRTQQEDSAVYLCASSLRAGNEQYFGPGTRLTVT.

This clone showed up many times. The J gene is TRBJ1-6, the V gene TRBV6-5, with 7 bases aligning to TRBD1. Germline V gene lookup returns CDR1 MNHEY and CDR2 SVGAGI. This CDR3 is 15 amino acids long. Trimming took 2 bases from V and 8 from J; bases not matched to a gene: 6. DNA of the CDR3: TGTGCCAGCAGTTACGCCAGGGGGAGTGATTCACCCCTCCACTTT. Its protein is CASSYARGSDSPLHF.

The chain is built from TRBV29-1 and TRBJ2-1, with D possibly TRBD1 on 6 matching bases. Germline V gene lookup returns CDR1 SQVTM and CDR2 ANQGSEA. The CDR3 has 14 amino acids. The ends were cut back, 7 bases at V and 2 bases at J, with 15 bases in the middle. The CDR3 region has the DNA TGCAGCGCTCCCGGGACACCCACCTACAATGAGCAGTTCTTC. Protein sequence: CSAPGTPTYNEQFF.

This clone was recorded once. The gene calls are TRBV5-4 and TRBJ2-5; the D gene is possibly TRBD1 (6 bases). The CDR3 runs to 15 residues. CDR1 and CDR2 from the germline V gene are SGHNT and YYREEE (reference sequence). Trimming shortened V by 4 bases and J by 5 bases, and 18 bases separated the two germline ends. The CDR3 protein is CASSRKTGPVETQYF. CDR3 in DNA: TGTGCCAGCAGCCGAAAGACAGGACCTGTGGAGACCCAGTACTTC.

The chain has TRBV18 and TRBJ1-3; D is uncertain. The CDR3 has 16 residues. Trimming removed 2 bases at V and 0 bases at J, with 11 bases between. Germline CDR1 is KGHSH and CDR2 is LQKENI. The CDR3 here is CASSPSLASSGNTIYF. CDR3 bases: TGTGCCAGCTCACCAAGTCTCGCTAGCTCTGGAAACACCATATATTTT.

V is TRBV6-6 and J is TRBJ2-7, with TRBD1 matching 7 bases. Germline V gene lookup returns CDR1 MNHNY and CDR2 SVGAGI (reference sequence). This CDR3 is built from 14 residues. Unmatched junction bases numbered 11, after V lost 4 bases and J lost 8 bases. CDR3 nucleotide sequence: TGTGCCAGCAGTTCACAGGGGCCCTTATCTAAGCAGTACTTC. Translation gives CASSSQGPLSKQYF.

The J gene is TRBJ2-5, the V gene TRBV3-1 (or the pseudogene TRBV3-2), with TRBD2 as a possible D gene (7 bases). The germline gives CDR1 LGHDT, CDR2 YNNKEL (reference sequence). The CDR3 covers 18 residues. V was pared by 2 bases and J by 7 bases, with 26 bases between. The CDR3 region is CASSQMSSGGGQVGTQYF. As DNA, the CDR3 is TGTGCCAGCAGCCAAATGTCTAGCGGTGGGGGGCAGGTGGGGACCCAGTACTTC.

J is TRBJ2-3 and V is TRBV9, with TRBD2 identical over 7 bases. This CDR3 region has 15 residues. Germline CDR1 is SGDLS and CDR2 is YYNGEE. After removal of 0 bases from V and 6 bases from J, the junction contained 7 bases not matched to a gene. The CDR3 region is CASSVASAGGDTQYF. As DNA, the CDR3 is TGTGCCAGCAGCGTAGCTAGCGCCGGGGGGGATACGCAGTATTTT.